The next 15 T cell receptor beta chains were all read from a single sample in a study of T-cell memory formation after mild COVID-19. One entry per CDR3 protein results from TCRdb running MiXCR on the 5' RACE reads. This table holds approximately 34,000 distinct CDR3 sequences, about 7.7% found once. The sample was PBMCs or a T cell subset sorted from them (not recorded which). These TCRs come from a man aged 18 to 30 who had mild COVID-19 (a few samples of this study predate the infection). Cell type and time point are not known.

This clonotype has ten or more counts. J is TRBJ2-1 and V is TRBV11-3; 9 nucleotides align to TRBD2. The CDR3 is made up of 16 amino acids. Trimming at V came to 1 base and at J to 6 bases, leaving 7 bases not matched to a gene. Germline CDR1 SGHNT, CDR2 YENEEA. The CDR3 protein is CASSLVGGGAGNEQFF. The CDR3 coding sequence is TGTGCCAGCAGCTTAGTCGGCGGGGGGGCCGGCAATGAGCAGTTCTTC. Full variable domain (outside the CDR3, taken from reference TRBV11-3 and TRBJ2-1): EAGVVQSPRYKIIEKKQPVAFWCNPISGHNTLYWYLQNLGQGPELLIRYENEEAVDDSQLPKDRFSAERLKGVDSTLKIQPAELGDSAVYLCASSLVGGGAGNEQFFGPGTRLTVL.

This clonotype was found many times. The rearrangement uses TRBV2 and TRBJ2-6, with D unclear. This CDR3 has 14 residues. Trimming left V 6 bases short and J 0 bases short, with 6 bases between. Germline CDR1 and CDR2: SNHLY and FYNNEI. The CDR3 region is CASSSSSGANVLTF. CDR3 DNA sequence: TGTGCCAGCAGCAGCAGCTCTGGGGCCAACGTCCTGACTTTC.

The chain uses TRBV6-5 and TRBJ2-1; 7 bases align to TRBD1. Trimming cost V 5 bases and J 5 bases; bases outside gene matches: 12. CDR3 length equals 16 residues. The germline gives CDR1 MNHEY, CDR2 SVGAGI. CDR3: CASSHTGTASHNEQFF. In nucleotides, the CDR3 is TGTGCCAGCAGTCACACCGGGACAGCCAGCCACAATGAGCAGTTCTTC.

This clonotype was seen many times. This sequence joins TRBV3-1 and TRBJ2-5, with D perhaps TRBD1 or TRBD2 (5 bases each). The germline gives CDR1 LGHDT, CDR2 YNNKEL (reference sequence). Between the trimmed V and J ends, which lost 4 bases and 5 bases, there was a span of 14 bases. CDR3 length: 14 residues. CDR3 protein: CASSPSGTEETQYF. DNA of the CDR3: TGTGCCAGCAGCCCGTCCGGGACGGAGGAGACCCAGTACTTC.

This clonotype was recorded at least ten times. The genes are TRBV28 and TRBJ2-7, with a weak D call TRBD2 (6 bases). The CDR3 is made up of 13 amino acids. V lost 3 bases, J lost 2 bases, and 8 bases lay in between. CDR1 and CDR2 from the germline V gene are MDHEN and SYDVKM. The CDR3 is CASSFREPYEQYV. CDR3 sequence (DNA): TGTGCCAGCAGTTTTCGGGAGCCCTACGAGCAGTACGTC.

This clonotype came up many times. V and J are TRBV10-3 and TRBJ1-2; 7 bases are a match to TRBD1. Unmatched junction bases numbered 4, after V lost 6 bases and J lost 3 bases. The length of the CDR3 is 13 residues. Looked up from germline, CDR1 is ENHRY and CDR2 is SYGVKD. CDR3 bases: TGTGCCATCAGAGCCGGGACAGACTATGGCTACACCTTC. It translates to CAIRAGTDYGYTF.

This clonotype was found many times. The chain uses TRBV7-8 and TRBJ1-1; D gene ambiguous. The germline CDR1 and CDR2 sequences are SGHVS and FQNEAQ. The V end was cut by 5 bases, the J end by 1 base, with 8 bases between. The CDR3 covers 13 residues. The CDR3 reads CASSSSRNTEAFF. For the CDR3, the DNA is TGTGCCAGCAGCAGTTCGAGGAACACTGAAGCTTTCTTT. Filled out from reference TRBV7-8 and TRBJ1-1, the complete variable domain reads GAGVSQSPRYKVAKRGQDVALRCDPISGHVSLFWYQQALGQGPEFLTYFQNEAQLDKSGLPSDRFFAERPEGSVSTLKIQRTQQEDSAVYLCASSSSRNTEAFFGQGTRLTVV.

This clonotype was observed at least ten times. V and J are TRBV3-1 and TRBJ1-1; the D gene is possibly TRBD1 (5 bases). Between the trimmed V and J ends, which lost 4 bases and 11 bases, there was a span of 14 bases. Germline values: CDR1 LGHDT, CDR2 YNNKEL (reference sequence). This CDR3 is 12 amino acids long. CDR3 amino acids: CASSPRGRRAFF. The CDR3 region has the DNA TGTGCCAGCAGCCCCCGGGGCAGGAGGGCTTTCTTT.

This clonotype is labeled as medium-sized. The genes are TRBV20-1 and TRBJ2-3; 8 bases match TRBD2. CDR3 length: 14 amino acids. The germline V gene has CDR1 DFQATT and CDR2 SNEGSKA (reference sequence). V shed 6 bases and J 1 base; nucleotides not matched to a gene: 6. CDR3 loop: CSAKPGGGTDTQYF. CDR3 nucleotides: TGCAGTGCGAAGCCGGGAGGGGGCACAGATACGCAGTATTTT.

This clonotype has only a few counts. The chain couples TRBV5-8 to TRBJ1-5; D is unclear. There are 17 residues in the CDR3. Trimming removed 4 bases from V and 3 bases from J, with 20 bases in between. Germline V CDR1 and CDR2: SGHTS, YDEGEE. CDR3 protein: CASSRTKRAALNQPQHF. The DNA for the CDR3 is TGTGCCAGCAGCCGGACCAAGCGGGCAGCGCTCAATCAGCCCCAGCATTTT. Drawing the rest from reference TRBV5-8 and TRBJ1-5, the complete variable domain is EAGVTQSPTHLIKTRGQQATLRCSPISGHTSVYWYQQALGLGLQFLLWYDEGEERNRGNFPPRFSGRQFPNYSSELNVNALELEDSALYLCASSRTKRAALNQPQHFGDGTRLSIL.

This clonotype was recorded many times. The chain couples TRBV12-3 or TRBV12-4 to TRBJ1-5; tentatively, D is TRBD1 (5 bases). Trimming left V 3 bases short and J 2 bases short, with 26 bases between. This CDR3 comprises 20 residues. The CDR3 DNA is TGTGCCAGCAGTTTTGGTCGGTGGCAGGGAGGCGAGTTTGGCAATCAGCCCCAGCATTTT. Protein: CASSFGRWQGGEFGNQPQHF.

This clonotype came up a few times. This chain connects TRBV5-8 to TRBJ2-3, with 8 nucleotides matching TRBD2. The CDR3 totals 15 residues. Germline V gives CDR1 SGHTS, CDR2 YDEGEE. J gave up 6 bases and V 9 bases, and 15 bases lay outside the gene matches. The CDR3 protein is CATPPIAGTRDTQYF. Written as DNA, the CDR3 is TGTGCCACACCGCCCATAGCGGGGACTAGGGATACGCAGTATTTT.

This clonotype appeared many times. The chain uses TRBV11-2 and TRBJ1-6; 7 bases are a match to TRBD1. Germline V lookup: CDR1 SGHAT, CDR2 FQNNGV. The trim removed 4 bases at V and 8 bases at J, leaving 2 bases unmatched. The CDR3 totals 13 residues. CDR3 sequence: CASSSQGDSPLHF. The CDR3 DNA follows: TGTGCCAGCAGCTCCCAGGGGGATTCACCCCTCCACTTT.

This chain connects TRBV6-2 or TRBV6-3 to TRBJ2-7; D tentatively fits TRBD1 or TRBD2 (5 bases each). The germline V gene encodes CDR1 MNHEY and CDR2 SVGEGT. Trimming stripped 7 bases from V and 0 bases from J, with 22 bases between. The CDR3 has 17 residues. The CDR3 protein is CASTVLQAGHSSYEQYF. The DNA for the CDR3 is TGTGCCAGCACCGTACTACAGGCGGGTCACAGCTCCTACGAGCAGTACTTC.

Ten or more counts support this clonotype. The chain combines TRBV4-3 with TRBJ2-6; TRBD1 or TRBD2 may be the D gene (6 bases each). Trimming removed 1 base at V and 2 bases at J, with 9 bases between. CDR1 is LGHNA and CDR2 is YSLEER in the germline V gene. The CDR3 is made up of 16 amino acids. CDR3 region: CASSQAEGAGANVLTF. In DNA form, the CDR3 reads TGCGCCAGCAGCCAAGCGGAGGGGGCTGGGGCCAACGTCCTGACTTTC.